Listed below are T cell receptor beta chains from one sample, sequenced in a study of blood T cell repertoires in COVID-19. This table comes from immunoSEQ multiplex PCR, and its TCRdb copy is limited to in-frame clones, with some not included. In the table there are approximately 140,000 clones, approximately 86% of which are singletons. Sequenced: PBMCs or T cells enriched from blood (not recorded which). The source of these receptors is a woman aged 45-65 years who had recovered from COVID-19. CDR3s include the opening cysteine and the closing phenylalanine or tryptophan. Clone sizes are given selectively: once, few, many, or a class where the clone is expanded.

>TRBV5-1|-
CASSLDVGGIPEAFF
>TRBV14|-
CASSRDSLGEKLFF
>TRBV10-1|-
CASSDSSGGAGEQFF
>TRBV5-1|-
CASSLAWVQGDEQFF
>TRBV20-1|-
CSASGGLGSEAFF
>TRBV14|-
CASSSSSYEQYF
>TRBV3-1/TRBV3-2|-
CASSLGRGSYNEQFF
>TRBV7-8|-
CASRPTGGSYNEQFF
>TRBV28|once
CASSFGGALNEQYF
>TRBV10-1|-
CARTGRNQPQHF
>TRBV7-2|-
CASSNRDNGPYEQYF
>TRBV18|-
CASSRQGILSYNEQFF
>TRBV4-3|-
CASSQDRQAAYEQYF
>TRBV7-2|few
CASSLIRTDTQYF
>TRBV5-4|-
CASSPGTGALSVYGYTF
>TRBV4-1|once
CASSPNRENGELFF
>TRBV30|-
CAWSVRGRNTGELFF
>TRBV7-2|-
CASSSGGTIYF
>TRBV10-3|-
CAISDTAGAYNSPLHF
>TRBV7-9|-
CASSLKQPNSPLHF
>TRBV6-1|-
CASSEWAGPPNEQFF
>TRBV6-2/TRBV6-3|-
CASSKDRGETEAFF
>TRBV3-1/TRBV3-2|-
CASSQEGQASYEQYF
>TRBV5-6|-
CASSQRGGLGSPLHF
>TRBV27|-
CASRQGYPANTEAFF
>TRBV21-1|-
CASSKDGTGRGQPQHF
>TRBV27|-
CASRHRGSSYGYTF